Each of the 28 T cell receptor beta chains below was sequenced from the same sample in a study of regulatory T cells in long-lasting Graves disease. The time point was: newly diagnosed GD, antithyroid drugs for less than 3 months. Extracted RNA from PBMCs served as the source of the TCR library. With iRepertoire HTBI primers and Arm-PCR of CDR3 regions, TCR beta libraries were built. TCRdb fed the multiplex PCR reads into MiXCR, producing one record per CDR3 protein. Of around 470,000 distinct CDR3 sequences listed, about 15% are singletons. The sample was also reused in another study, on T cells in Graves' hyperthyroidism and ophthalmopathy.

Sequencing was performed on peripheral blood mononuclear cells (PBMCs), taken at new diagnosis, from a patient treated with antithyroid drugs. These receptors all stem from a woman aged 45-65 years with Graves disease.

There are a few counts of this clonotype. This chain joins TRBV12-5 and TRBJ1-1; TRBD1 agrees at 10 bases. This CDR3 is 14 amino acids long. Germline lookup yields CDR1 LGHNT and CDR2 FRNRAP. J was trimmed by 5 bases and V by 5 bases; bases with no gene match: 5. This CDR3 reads CASGTGQGNTEAFF. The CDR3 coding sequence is TGTGCTAGTGGTACGGGACAGGGGAATACTGAAGCTTTCTTT.

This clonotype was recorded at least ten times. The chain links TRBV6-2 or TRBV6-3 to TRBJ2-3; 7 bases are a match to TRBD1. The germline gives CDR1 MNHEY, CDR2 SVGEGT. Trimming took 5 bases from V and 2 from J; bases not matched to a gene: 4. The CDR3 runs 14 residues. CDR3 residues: CASSRQGDTDTQYF. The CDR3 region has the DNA TGTGCCAGCAGTCGACAGGGAGACACAGATACGCAGTATTTT.

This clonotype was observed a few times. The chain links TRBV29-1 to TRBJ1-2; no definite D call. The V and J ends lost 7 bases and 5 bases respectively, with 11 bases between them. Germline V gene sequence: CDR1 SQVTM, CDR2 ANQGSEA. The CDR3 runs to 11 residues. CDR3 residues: CSAPLQYGYTF. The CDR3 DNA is TGCAGCGCTCCCCTACAGTATGGCTACACCTTC.

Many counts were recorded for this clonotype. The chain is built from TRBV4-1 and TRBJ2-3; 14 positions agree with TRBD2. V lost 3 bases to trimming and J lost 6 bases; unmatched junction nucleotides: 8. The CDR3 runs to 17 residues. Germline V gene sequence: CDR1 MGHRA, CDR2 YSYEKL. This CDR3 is CASSQTTSGRASDTQYF. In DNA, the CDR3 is TGCGCCAGCAGCCAGACGACTAGCGGGAGGGCATCCGATACGCAGTATTTT.

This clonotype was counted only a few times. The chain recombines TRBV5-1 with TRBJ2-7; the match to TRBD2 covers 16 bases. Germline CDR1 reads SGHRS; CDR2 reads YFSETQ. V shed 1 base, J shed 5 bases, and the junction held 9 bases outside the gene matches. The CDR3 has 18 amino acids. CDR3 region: CASSLQGLAGGWIDEQYF. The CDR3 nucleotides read TGCGCCAGCAGCTTGCAGGGACTAGCGGGAGGGTGGATCGACGAGCAGTACTTC.

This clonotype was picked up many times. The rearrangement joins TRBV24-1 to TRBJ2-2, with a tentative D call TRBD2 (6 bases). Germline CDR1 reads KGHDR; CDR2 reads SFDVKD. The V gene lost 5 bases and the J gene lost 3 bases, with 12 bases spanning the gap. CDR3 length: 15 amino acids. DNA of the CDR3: TGTGCCACCAGTGCGGGCGGGATGTACACCGGGGAGCTGTTTTTT. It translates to CATSAGGMYTGELFF.

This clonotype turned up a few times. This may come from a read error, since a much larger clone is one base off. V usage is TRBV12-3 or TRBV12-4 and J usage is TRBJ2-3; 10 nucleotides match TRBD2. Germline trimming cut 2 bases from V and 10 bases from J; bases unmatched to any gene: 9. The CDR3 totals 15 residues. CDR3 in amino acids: CASSLKSAGGDAQYF. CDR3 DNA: TGTGCCAGCAGTTTAAAGTCAGCGGGAGGGGATGCGCAGTATTTT.

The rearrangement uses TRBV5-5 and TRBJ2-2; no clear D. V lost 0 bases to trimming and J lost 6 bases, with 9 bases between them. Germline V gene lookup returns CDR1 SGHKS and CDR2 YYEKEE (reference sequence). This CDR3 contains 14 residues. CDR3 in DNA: TGTGCCAGCAGCTTGGAGATTAGGGCCGGGGAGCTGTTTTTT. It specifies CASSLEIRAGELFF.

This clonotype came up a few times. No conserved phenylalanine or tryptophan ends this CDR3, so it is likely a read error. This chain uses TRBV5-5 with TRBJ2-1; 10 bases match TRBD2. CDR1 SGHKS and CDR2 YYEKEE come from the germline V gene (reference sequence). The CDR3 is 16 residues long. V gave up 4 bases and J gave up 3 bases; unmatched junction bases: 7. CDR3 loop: CASSKQLAGRYNEQFL. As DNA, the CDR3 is TGTGCCAGCAGCAAGCAACTAGCGGGACGCTACAATGAGCAGTTCCTC.

The CDR3 region has the DNA TGTGCCACCAGCAGGTCATCAGATACGCAGTATTTT. This translates into CATSRSSDTQYF. The rearrangement uses TRBV24-1 and TRBJ2-3; no clear D. V was trimmed by 7 bases and J by 4 bases, leaving 8 bases between them. The CDR3 runs 12 residues. Germline loops: CDR1 KGHDR, CDR2 SFDVKD.

The CDR3 region is CAWSVWSDTEAFF. For the CDR3, the DNA is TGTGCCTGGAGTGTATGGAGTGACACTGAAGCTTTCTTT. The chain combines TRBV30 with TRBJ1-1; D ambiguous. The length of the CDR3 is 13 residues. Per the germline V gene, CDR1 is GTSNPN and CDR2 is SVGIG (reference sequence). The V and J ends lost 0 bases and 3 bases respectively, with 8 bases between them.

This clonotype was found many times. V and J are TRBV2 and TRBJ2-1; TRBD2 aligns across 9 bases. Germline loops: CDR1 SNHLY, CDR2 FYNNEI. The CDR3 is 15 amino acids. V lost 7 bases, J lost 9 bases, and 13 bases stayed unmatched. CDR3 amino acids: CASTVGLAGIGEQFF. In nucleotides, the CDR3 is TGTGCCAGCACGGTGGGGCTAGCGGGGATCGGTGAGCAGTTCTTC. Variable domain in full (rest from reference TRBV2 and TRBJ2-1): EPEVTQTPSHQVTQMGQEVILRCVPISNHLYFYWYRQILGQKVEFLVSFYNNEISEKSEIFDDQFSVERPDGSNFTLKIRSTKLEDSAMYFCASTVGLAGIGEQFFGPGTRLTVL.

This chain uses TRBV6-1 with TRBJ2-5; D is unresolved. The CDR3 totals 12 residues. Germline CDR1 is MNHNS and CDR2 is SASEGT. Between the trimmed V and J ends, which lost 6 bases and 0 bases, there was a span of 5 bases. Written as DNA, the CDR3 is TGTGCCAGCAGGAAGTACCAAGAGACCCAGTACTTC. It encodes CASRKYQETQYF.

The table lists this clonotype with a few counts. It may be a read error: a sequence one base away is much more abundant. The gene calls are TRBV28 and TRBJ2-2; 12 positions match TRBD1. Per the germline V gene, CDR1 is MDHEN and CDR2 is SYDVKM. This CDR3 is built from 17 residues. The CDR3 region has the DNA TGTGCCAGCACGACCTACCGGGACAGGGGGCGAGGCGGGGAGCTGGTTTTT. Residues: CASTTYRDRGRGGELVF.

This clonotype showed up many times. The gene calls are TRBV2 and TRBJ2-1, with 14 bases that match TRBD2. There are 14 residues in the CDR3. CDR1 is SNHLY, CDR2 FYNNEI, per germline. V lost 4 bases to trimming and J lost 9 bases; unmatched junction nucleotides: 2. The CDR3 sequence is CASSGLAGGAEQFF. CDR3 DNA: TGTGCCAGCAGTGGACTAGCGGGAGGGGCTGAGCAGTTCTTC.

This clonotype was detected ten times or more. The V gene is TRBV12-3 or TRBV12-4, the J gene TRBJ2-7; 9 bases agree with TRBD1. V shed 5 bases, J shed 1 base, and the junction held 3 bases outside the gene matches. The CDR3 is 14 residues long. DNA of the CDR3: TGTGCCAGCAGTCGGGACAGGGAGTCCTACGAGCAGTACTTC. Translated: CASSRDRESYEQYF.

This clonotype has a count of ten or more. Here the CDR3 reads CASSLQHRGGYEQYF. The CDR3 region has the DNA TGTGCCAGCAGTTTACAGCACAGGGGTGGGTACGAGCAGTACTTC. The chain combines TRBV28 with TRBJ2-7; 7 bases match TRBD1. CDR1 is MDHEN and CDR2 is SYDVKM in the germline V gene. There are 15 residues in the CDR3. J lost 4 bases, V lost 2 bases, and 8 bases had no gene match.

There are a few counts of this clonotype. The CDR3: CSVARVGWSATDTQYF. The CDR3 DNA reads as TGCAGCGTGGCAAGGGTTGGGTGGTCGGCCACAGATACGCAGTATTTT. V gene TRBV29-1 combines with J gene TRBJ2-3; D call uncertain. The CDR3 is 16 residues long. Germline V CDR1 and CDR2: SQVTM, ANQGSEA. Trimming took 6 bases from V and 2 from J, leaving 21 bases between them.

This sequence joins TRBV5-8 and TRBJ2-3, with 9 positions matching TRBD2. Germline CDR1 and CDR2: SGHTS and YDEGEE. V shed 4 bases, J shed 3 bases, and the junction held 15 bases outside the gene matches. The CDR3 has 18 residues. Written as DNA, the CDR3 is TGTGCCAGCAGCCGCATTTCTTCCGGGACTAGCTTAACAGATACGCAGTATTTT. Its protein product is CASSRISSGTSLTDTQYF.

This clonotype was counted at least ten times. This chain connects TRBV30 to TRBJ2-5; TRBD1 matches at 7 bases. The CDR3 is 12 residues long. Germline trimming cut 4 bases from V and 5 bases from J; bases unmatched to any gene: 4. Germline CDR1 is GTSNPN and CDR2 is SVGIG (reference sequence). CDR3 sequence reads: CAWTGGRETQYF. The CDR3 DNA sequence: TGTGCCTGGACAGGGGGTCGGGAGACCCAGTACTTC.

The DNA for the CDR3 is TGTGCCAGCAGCCTTGAAAGTCTAGCCGAGCAGTTCTTC. Translating it yields CASSLESLAEQFF. This chain links TRBV3-1 with TRBJ2-1; tentative D call: TRBD2 (5 bases). V was clipped by 4 bases and J by 10 bases, with 14 bases between them. Looked up from germline, CDR1 is LGHDT and CDR2 is YNNKEL (reference sequence). The CDR3 runs to 13 residues.

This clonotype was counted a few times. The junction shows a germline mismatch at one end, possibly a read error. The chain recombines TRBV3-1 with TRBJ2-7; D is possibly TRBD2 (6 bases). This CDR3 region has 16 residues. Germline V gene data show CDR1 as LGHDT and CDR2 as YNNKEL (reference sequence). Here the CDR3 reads CAGSQPGGFVGYEQYF. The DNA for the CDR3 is TGTGCCGGCAGCCAACCCGGGGGATTTGTGGGCTACGAGCAGTACTTC.

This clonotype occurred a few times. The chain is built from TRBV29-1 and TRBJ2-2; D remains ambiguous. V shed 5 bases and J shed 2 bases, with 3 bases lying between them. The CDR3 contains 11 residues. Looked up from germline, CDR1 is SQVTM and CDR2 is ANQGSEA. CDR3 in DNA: TGCAGCGTTTTTAACACCGGGGAGCTGTTTTTT. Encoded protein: CSVFNTGELFF.

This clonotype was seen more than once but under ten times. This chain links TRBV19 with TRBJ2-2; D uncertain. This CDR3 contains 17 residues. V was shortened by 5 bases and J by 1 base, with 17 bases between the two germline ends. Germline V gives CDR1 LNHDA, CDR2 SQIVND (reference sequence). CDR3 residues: CASSDSRRTKNTGELFF. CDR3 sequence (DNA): TGTGCCAGTAGTGACTCCCGACGGACGAAGAACACCGGGGAGCTGTTTTTT. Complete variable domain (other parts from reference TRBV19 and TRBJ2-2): DGGITQSPKYLFRKEGQNVTLSCEQNLNHDAMYWYRQDPGQGLRLIYYSQIVNDFQKGDIAEGYSVSREKKESFPLTVTSAQKNPTAFYLCASSDSRRTKNTGELFFGEGSRLTVL.

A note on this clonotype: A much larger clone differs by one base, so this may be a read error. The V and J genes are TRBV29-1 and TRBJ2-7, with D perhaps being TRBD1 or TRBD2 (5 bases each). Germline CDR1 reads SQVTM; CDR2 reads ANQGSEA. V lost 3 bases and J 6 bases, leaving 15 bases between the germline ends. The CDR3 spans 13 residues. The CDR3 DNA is TGCAGCGTTGAGTGGGGGTCTAAGGGCGAGCAGTACTTC. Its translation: CSVEWGSKGEQYF.

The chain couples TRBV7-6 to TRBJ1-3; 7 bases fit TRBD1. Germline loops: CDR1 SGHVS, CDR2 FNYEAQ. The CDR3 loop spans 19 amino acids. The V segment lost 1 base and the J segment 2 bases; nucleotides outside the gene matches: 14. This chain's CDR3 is CASSLVISRDSVAGNTIYF. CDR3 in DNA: TGTGCCAGCAGCTTAGTGATTTCGCGGGACAGTGTCGCTGGAAACACCATATATTTT.

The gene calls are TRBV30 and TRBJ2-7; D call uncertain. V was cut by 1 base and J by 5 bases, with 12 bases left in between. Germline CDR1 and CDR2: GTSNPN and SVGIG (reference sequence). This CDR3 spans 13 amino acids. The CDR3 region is CAWSALSVHEQYF. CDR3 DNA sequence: TGTGCCTGGAGTGCTCTCTCTGTCCACGAGCAGTACTTC.

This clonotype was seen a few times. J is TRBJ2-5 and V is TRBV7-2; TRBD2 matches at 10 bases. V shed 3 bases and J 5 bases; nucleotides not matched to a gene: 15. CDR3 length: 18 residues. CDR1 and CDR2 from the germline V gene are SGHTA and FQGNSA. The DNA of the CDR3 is TGTGCCAGCAGCTTTCGGGCCTCTAGCGGGAGTATGTGGGAGACCCAGTACTTC. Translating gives CASSFRASSGSMWETQYF.